A single sample is the source of the 13 T cell receptor beta chains below, sequenced in a study of T-cell reconstitution after alpha-beta-depleted transplantation in children. The TCRbeta library was prepared with unique molecular identifiers. TCRdb reprocessed the PCR reads with MiXCR, giving one entry per CDR3 protein. The table shows 900,000 or so distinct CDR3 sequences, with roughly 15% occurring only once. Here the sequenced sample was PBMCs, mostly from graft donor cells, taken 360 days after TCRalphabeta/CD19-depleted stem cell transplant. These receptors were collected from a male patient between 10 and 17 years old who had a stem cell transplant for acute lymphoblastic leukemia, so the T cells may come from the graft donor.

This clonotype was seen many times. The chain links TRBV7-6 to TRBJ2-1; the D gene could be TRBD1 or TRBD2 (5 bases each). The CDR3 covers 15 residues. Germline V gene data show CDR1 as SGHVS and CDR2 as FNYEAQ. V was shortened by 4 bases and J by 2 bases, with 12 bases between the two germline ends. The CDR3 reads CASSSSLGPYNEQFF. CDR3 bases: TGTGCCAGCAGCTCAAGTCTGGGACCCTACAATGAGCAGTTCTTC.

V usage is TRBV7-2 and J usage is TRBJ1-1; D is unresolved. Germline CDR1 SGHTA, CDR2 FQGNSA. V lost 5 bases to trimming and J lost 2 bases, with 15 bases between them. There are 15 residues in the CDR3. The CDR3 DNA follows: TGTGCCAGCAGCCTTTACCCTGGGATAAACACTGAAGCTTTCTTT. Its translation is CASSLYPGINTEAFF.

The V call is TRBV28, the J call TRBJ1-2; the match to TRBD1 covers 8 bases. The CDR3 is 15 residues long. Per the germline V gene, CDR1 is MDHEN and CDR2 is SYDVKM. V dropped 4 bases and J dropped 4; count of bases not matched to a gene: 8. This CDR3 is CASSSTGADPYGYTF. The CDR3 region has the DNA TGTGCCAGCAGTTCGACAGGGGCGGACCCCTATGGCTACACCTTC.

In its sample, this clonotype was seen once. This clone may be a read error of a much larger clone one base away. This chain joins TRBV7-3 and TRBJ2-1; 13 bases map to TRBD2. V was pared by 3 bases and J by 8 bases, with 4 bases of the junction left unmatched. CDR1 is SGHTA and CDR2 is FQGTGA in the germline V gene. This CDR3 has 15 residues. CDR3 protein: CASSFGLAGADEQFF. The CDR3 bases are TGTGCCAGCAGCTTTGGACTAGCGGGAGCGGATGAGCAGTTCTTC.

This chain joins TRBV5-1 and TRBJ2-5, with 7 bases matching TRBD2. V was clipped by 1 base and J by 7 bases; unmatched bases: 7. Germline CDR1 reads SGHRS; CDR2 reads YFSETQ. The CDR3 sequence is 14 residues long. The CDR3 nucleotides are TGCGCCAGCAGCTTGTTCGCGGGAGAGGGGACCCAGTACTTC. Its translation: CASSLFAGEGTQYF.

The chain joins TRBV6-5 to TRBJ1-2; D may be TRBD1 (5 bases). The V gene lost 2 bases and the J gene lost 2 bases, with 6 bases spanning the gap. Germline lookup yields CDR1 MNHEY and CDR2 SVGAGI. The CDR3 runs 13 residues. CDR3: CASSYDRNYGYTF. CDR3 sequence (DNA): TGTGCCAGCAGTTACGACAGAAACTATGGCTACACCTTC.

This clonotype was detected only a few times. This chain uses TRBV24-1 with TRBJ2-5; TRBD2 might be the D (5 bases). With 7 bases removed from V and 5 bases from J, the gap between germline ends came to 7 bases. Germline V CDR1 and CDR2: KGHDR, SFDVKD. There are 11 residues in the CDR3. CDR3 protein: CATRSGETQYF. The CDR3 DNA sequence: TGTGCCACCAGGTCGGGGGAGACCCAGTACTTC.

The chain recombines TRBV5-1 with TRBJ2-5; 8 positions match TRBD2. The CDR3 is 13 amino acids. Germline loops: CDR1 SGHRS, CDR2 YFSETQ. V gave up 5 bases and J gave up 5 bases; unmatched junction bases: 5. The CDR3 loop is CASRGLATETQYF. CDR3 in DNA: TGCGCCAGCAGAGGACTAGCTACGGAGACCCAGTACTTC. The variable domain in full, completed from reference TRBV5-1 and TRBJ2-5, reads KAGVTQTPRYLIKTRGQQVTLSCSPISGHRSVSWYQQTPGQGLQFLFEYFSETQRNKGNFPGRFSGRQFSNSRSEMNVSTLELGDSALYLCASRGLATETQYFGPGTRLLVL.

At least ten counts were recorded for this clonotype. The chain combines TRBV20-1 with TRBJ2-1, with 10 positions matching TRBD2. The CDR3 has 16 amino acids. V shed 1 base, J shed 3 bases, and the junction held 6 bases outside the gene matches. Germline V gives CDR1 DFQATT, CDR2 SNEGSKA (reference sequence). CDR3 DNA sequence: TGCAGTGCTAGAGGGCTAGCGGGAGTTGGCTACAATGAGCAGTTCTTC. This sequence encodes CSARGLAGVGYNEQFF.

This clonotype was seen more than once but under ten times. This chain links TRBV14 with TRBJ2-6; 7 nucleotides agree with TRBD2. The germline gives CDR1 SGHDN, CDR2 FVKESK. V shed 8 bases and J 2 bases; nucleotides not matched to a gene: 9. CDR3 length: 16 residues. CDR3 residues: CASGRGVQTGANVLTF. The CDR3 coding sequence is TGTGCCAGCGGCCGGGGGGTGCAGACTGGGGCCAACGTCCTGACTTTC.

This clonotype has just a few counts. The chain combines TRBV29-1 with TRBJ2-1; D perhaps matches TRBD2 (7 bases). Per the germline V gene, CDR1 is SQVTM and CDR2 is ANQGSEA. The CDR3 extends over 12 amino acids. Between the trimmed V and J ends, which lost 8 bases and 3 bases, there was a span of 11 bases. The CDR3: CSCGGRYNEQFF. CDR3 DNA: TGCAGCTGCGGGGGCCGCTACAATGAGCAGTTCTTC.

There are a few counts of this clonotype. The chain recombines TRBV5-1 with TRBJ2-3, with TRBD2 matching 7 bases. CDR1 and CDR2 from the germline V gene are SGHRS and YFSETQ. This CDR3 has 14 residues. V trimming: 7 bases; J trimming: 6 bases; junction bases outside the gene matches: 11. The CDR3 here is CASALSSGIDTQYF. The DNA for the CDR3 is TGCGCCAGCGCCCTCTCCAGCGGGATTGATACGCAGTATTTT.

V usage is TRBV5-1 and J usage is TRBJ2-2; 9 bases map to TRBD2. V was clipped by 5 bases and J by 5 bases; unmatched bases: 4. Germline-derived CDR1 and CDR2 are SGHRS and YFSETQ. This CDR3 region has 14 residues. CDR3 sequence reads: CASRLLAGTGELFF. CDR3 nucleotides: TGCGCCAGCAGGCTCCTAGCGGGAACCGGGGAGCTGTTTTTT.